One and the same sample provided the 7 T cell receptor beta chains below, sequenced in a study of OX40 agonist ivuxolimab in advanced cancers. TCRdb keeps only in-frame clones here, not all; method: immunoSEQ multiplex PCR. The table lists about 64,000 clones, around 80% of them singletons, with less than 2.5% in the top ten. The specimen was CD4+ or CD8+ T cells sorted from blood, collected in a trial of the OX40 agonist ivuxolimab. The receptors shown here come from an adult with an advanced solid tumor such as melanoma, head and neck, liver or kidney cancer.

The J gene is TRBJ1-2, the V gene TRBV2; D unclear. Germline V gene lookup returns CDR1 SNHLY and CDR2 FYNNEI. The CDR3 totals 14 residues. Trimming removed 3 bases from V and 1 base from J, with 9 bases in between. CDR3 bases: TGTGCCAGCAGTGACATAGGCAATAACTATGGCTACACCTTC. Encoded protein: CASSDIGNNYGYTF.

The CDR3, as DNA: TGTGCCAGCAGCTCAGACGTTCCCTATAATTCACCCCTCCACTTT. Its protein is CASSSDVPYNSPLHF. V and J are TRBV7-8 and TRBJ1-6, with D hard to call. This CDR3 region has 15 residues. CDR1 SGHVS and CDR2 FQNEAQ come from the germline V gene. With 4 bases removed from V and 2 bases from J, the gap between germline ends came to 9 bases.

Here the CDR3 reads CASSPQGPTNYGYTF. The CDR3, as DNA: TGTGCCAGCAGTCCGCAGGGACCGACTAACTATGGCTACACCTTC. The chain recombines TRBV28 with TRBJ1-2; perhaps TRBD1 as D (5 bases). Germline-derived CDR1 and CDR2 are MDHEN and SYDVKM. Trimming took 5 bases from V and 0 from J, leaving 13 bases between them. CDR3 length: 15 residues.

The J gene is TRBJ2-4, the V gene TRBV11-2; possibly TRBD1 for D (6 bases). CDR3 size: 15 residues. CDR1 is SGHAT and CDR2 is FQNNGV in the germline V gene. Deletions cut 4 bases from V and 1 base from J, with 11 bases between. The CDR3 DNA reads TGTGCCAGCAGCTCTAGGGGGAACGCCAAAAACATTCAGTACTTC. Translation: CASSSRGNAKNIQYF.

The chain recombines TRBV30 with TRBJ1-3, with D unclear. Germline CDR1 reads GTSNPN; CDR2 reads SVGIG (reference sequence). The CDR3 length is 12 residues. The V end lost 4 bases, the J end lost 0 bases, and 4 bases lay between the germline ends. The CDR3 nucleotides read TGTGCCTGGAAAGACTCTGGAAACACCATATATTTT. Protein product: CAWKDSGNTIYF.

This sequence joins TRBV6-5 and TRBJ2-1; the match to TRBD2 covers 9 bases. The CDR3 loop spans 14 amino acids. With 7 bases clipped from V and 7 bases from J, the junction kept 8 bases outside the gene matches. CDR1 and CDR2 from the germline V gene are MNHEY and SVGAGI. The CDR3 DNA reads TGTGCCAGCACCCAAGCGGGAGGTCGGAATGAGCAGTTCTTC. Encoded protein: CASTQAGGRNEQFF.

This chain uses TRBV19 with TRBJ1-5, with 8 bases matching TRBD1. Unmatched junction bases numbered 9, after V lost 4 bases and J lost 7 bases. There are 15 residues in the CDR3. Germline V gene lookup returns CDR1 LNHDA and CDR2 SQIVND (reference sequence). The CDR3 DNA sequence: TGTGCCAGTAGTACCACCGGGACAGGAATCCAGCCCCAGCATTTT. Its protein is CASSTTGTGIQPQHF.